The sequence of this TCR beta chain was determined in a study of vaccination and CD4 T cells after COVID-19. On the study more broadly: The cells were exposed to overlapping spike peptides originating from SARS-CoV-2, HCoV-NL63, HCoV-OC43 and HCoV-229E for stimulation.

The CDR3 runs 14 residues. Germline V CDR1 and CDR2: MDHEN, SYDVKM. The ends lost 6 bases at V and 1 base at J; junction bases unmatched: 4. This clonotype has a handful of counts. The antigen is unknown. Indicated treatment: roughly 10-day PBMC culture with coronavirus spike peptide pools or control peptides (ViraFEST assay). Expansion of antigen-specific T cells with peptide pools by ViraFEST preceded sequencing of TCRs. Peptide pools at around 9.2 ug/ml and IL-2 at roughly 9.3 IU/ml were added to cultures of 2 million or so PBMCs per well. Sequence data for DNA of cultured CD4+ T cells were generated by the Oncomine TCR Beta short-read assay. Via MiXCR, TCRdb re-called the PCR reads, giving one row per CDR3 protein. The profile covers around 10,000 distinct CDR3 sequences, with 25% to 40% appearing a single time and approximately 8.8% taken by the ten largest.

This sequence joins TRBV28 and TRBJ2-3; TRBD2 agrees at 7 bases. The clonotype originates from a human donor who had recovered from COVID-19. The sequenced material came from CD4+ T cells from blood, cultured in vitro. The CDR3 loop is CASSEAGGTDTQYF. The CDR3 region has the DNA TGTGCCAGCAGCGAGGCGGGAGGCACAGATACGCAGTATTTT.